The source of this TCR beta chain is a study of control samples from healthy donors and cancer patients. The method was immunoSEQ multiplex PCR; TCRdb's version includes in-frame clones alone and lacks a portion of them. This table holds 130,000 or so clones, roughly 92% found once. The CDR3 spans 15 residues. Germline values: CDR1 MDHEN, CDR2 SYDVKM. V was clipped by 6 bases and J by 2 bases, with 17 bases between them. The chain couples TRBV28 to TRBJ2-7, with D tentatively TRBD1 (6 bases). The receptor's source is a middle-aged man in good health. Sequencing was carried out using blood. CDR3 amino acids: CASRDSGTLTYEQYF. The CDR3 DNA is TGTGCCAGCAGGGACTCCGGGACACTTACCTACGAGCAGTACTTC.